This TCR beta chain stems from a study of T cells in Graves' hyperthyroidism and ophthalmopathy. Study in general: Once the initial diagnosis was made, peripheral blood was obtained before any treatment.

Germline CDR1 DFQATT, CDR2 SNEGSKA (reference sequence). The length of the CDR3 is 15 residues. Trimming stripped 6 bases from V and 3 bases from J, with 17 bases between. General study points: A median approximately 6.8 months before onset, the model predicted ophthalmopathy.

Using RNA transcripts as the source, TCR beta CDR3 regions were amplified. The primer set for the first-round RT-PCR of the TCR CDR3 was HTBI. TCRdb used MiXCR to reprocess the multiplex PCR reads, holding one entry per CDR3 protein. Of 650,000 to 850,000 distinct CDR3 sequences listed, about 19% are singletons. Notes on this clonotype: No antigen is known for it.

Any symptoms of ophthalmopathy came after the first hyperthyroidism diagnosis, from which the blood sample dates. Fresh 10 ml peripheral blood yielded PBMCs. This clonotype was sampled from a woman between 45 and 60 years old with Graves' hyperthyroidism that later progressed to Graves' ophthalmopathy. Sequencing was performed on blood. V is TRBV20-1 and J is TRBJ2-2, with D hard to call. CDR3 sequence reads: CSASQWSSDTGELFF. The CDR3 nucleotides are TGCAGTGCATCCCAATGGTCCAGCGACACCGGGGAGCTGTTTTTT.